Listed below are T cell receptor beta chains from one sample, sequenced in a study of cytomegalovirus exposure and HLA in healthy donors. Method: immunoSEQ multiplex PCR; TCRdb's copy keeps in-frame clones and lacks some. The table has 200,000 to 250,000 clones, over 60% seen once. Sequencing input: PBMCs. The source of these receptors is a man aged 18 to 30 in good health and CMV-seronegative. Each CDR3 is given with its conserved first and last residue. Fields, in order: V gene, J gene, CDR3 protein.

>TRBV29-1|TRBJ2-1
CSVDLAGGYNEQFF
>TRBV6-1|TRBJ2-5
CASSETGYETQYF
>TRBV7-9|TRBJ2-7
CASSWAGFDPYEQYF
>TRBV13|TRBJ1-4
CASSLGQGAGNEKLFF
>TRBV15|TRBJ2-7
CATSFELADTRQYF
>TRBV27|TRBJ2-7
CASSSRQGAYEQYF
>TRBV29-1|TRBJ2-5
CSTLAGGGETQYF
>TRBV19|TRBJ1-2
CASSSWAANYGYTF
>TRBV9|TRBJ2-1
CASSDPRNEQFF
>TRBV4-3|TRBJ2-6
CASSQETGTSGANVLTF
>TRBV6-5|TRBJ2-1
CASGVSGGADNEQFF